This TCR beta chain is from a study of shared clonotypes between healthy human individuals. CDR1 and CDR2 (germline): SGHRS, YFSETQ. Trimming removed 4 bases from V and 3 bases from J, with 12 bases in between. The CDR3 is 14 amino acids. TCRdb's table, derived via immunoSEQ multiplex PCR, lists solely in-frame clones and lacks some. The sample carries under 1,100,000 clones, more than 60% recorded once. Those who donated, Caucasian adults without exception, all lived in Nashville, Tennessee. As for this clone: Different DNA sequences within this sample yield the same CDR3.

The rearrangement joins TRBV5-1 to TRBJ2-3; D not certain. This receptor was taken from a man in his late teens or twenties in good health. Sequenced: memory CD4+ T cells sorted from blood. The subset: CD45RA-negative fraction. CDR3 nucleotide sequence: TGCGCCAGCAGCCAGGTGGCCGGTACAGATACGCAGTATTTT. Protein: CASSQVAGTDTQYF.